This T cell receptor beta chain was recorded in a study of cytomegalovirus exposure and HLA in healthy donors. Turning to this clone: Its matching antigen is unknown.

The study's findings and limits: The study put some 160 TCR beta chains on its list as cytomegalovirus-associated.

13 Jbeta primers and 60 Vbeta primers were used for the PCR. TCRdb keeps only in-frame clones here, not all; method: immunoSEQ multiplex PCR. The sample holds 150,000 to 200,000 clones, 77% seen once. The CDR3 consists of 18 residues. Germline-derived CDR1 and CDR2 are KGHSH and LQKENI. The junction had 12 bases not matched to a gene; V was cut back by 4 bases and J by 0 bases. The receptor was derived from a woman between 25 and 40 years old in good health and CMV-seronegative. The chain has TRBV18 and TRBJ2-3; TRBD2 matches at 8 bases. Sample: PBMCs. The CDR3 is CASSRTYAASGSTDTQYF. DNA of the CDR3: TGTGCCAGCTCACGGACTTACGCCGCTAGCGGGAGCACAGATACGCAGTATTTT.